A selection of T cell receptor beta chains follows, all from one sample in a study of cytomegalovirus exposure and HLA in healthy donors. Here immunoSEQ multiplex PCR was the method, and the copy in TCRdb shows in-frame clones only, minus some. Of about 160,000 clones in the sample, 80% were seen once. Material for sequencing was PBMCs. The receptor set was obtained from a man aged 30 to 39 in good health and CMV-seronegative. Both conserved end residues are part of each CDR3. A D gene is named only where the DNA matches it firmly.

v_call,d_call,j_call,cdr3_aa,cdr3_nt
TRBV28,TRBD1,TRBJ1-6,CASSLARQGLNSPLHF,TGTGCCAGCAGTTTAGCCCGACAGGGCCTCAATTCACCCCTCCACTTT
TRBV19,-,TRBJ2-4,CASSIDASKNIQYF,TGTGCCAGTAGTATCGACGCTAGCAAAAACATTCAGTACTTC
TRBV5-6,TRBD1,TRBJ1-1,CASSPGGTNTEAFF,TGTGCCAGCAGTCCAGGGGGCACGAACACTGAAGCTTTCTTT
TRBV27,TRBD2,TRBJ2-7,CASSSLAGGYEQYF,TGTGCCAGCAGCTCCCTAGCGGGAGGATACGAGCAGTACTTC
TRBV5-5,-,TRBJ2-7,CASSSYEQYF,TGTGCCAGCAGCTCTTACGAGCAGTACTTC
TRBV7-2,TRBD1,TRBJ1-6,CASSPSIGTGLRPLHF,TGTGCCAGCAGCCCTTCAATAGGGACAGGGCTAAGGCCCCTCCACTTT
TRBV6-6,-,TRBJ2-7,CASSSRALSSYEQYF,TGTGCCAGCAGTTCCAGGGCCTTAAGCTCCTACGAGCAGTACTTC
TRBV5-4,-,TRBJ2-5,CASSGGTVGETQYF,TGTGCCAGCAGCGGGGGGACTGTCGGAGAGACCCAGTACTTC
TRBV6-6,TRBD1,TRBJ2-7,CASSIQGKPYEQYF,TGTGCCAGCAGTATACAGGGGAAGCCCTACGAGCAGTACTTC
TRBV25-1,-,TRBJ1-2,CASSEQVQGKNGYTF,TGTGCCAGCAGTGAACAGGTTCAGGGGAAAAATGGCTACACCTTC
TRBV27,TRBD1,TRBJ1-5,CASSLHSGGNQPQHF,TGTGCCAGCAGTCTCCATTCAGGGGGAAATCAGCCCCAGCATTTT
TRBV2,-,TRBJ1-1,CASRKGGARGTEAFF,TGTGCCAGCAGAAAAGGGGGAGCGAGGGGAACTGAAGCTTTCTTT
TRBV5-5,-,TRBJ1-5,CASSSDRLGSNQPQHF,TGTGCCAGCAGCTCGGACAGACTGGGGAGCAATCAGCCCCAGCATTTT
TRBV5-1,TRBD1,TRBJ1-1,CASSWDRGDTEAFF,TGCGCCAGCAGCTGGGACAGGGGAGACACTGAAGCTTTCTTT
TRBV7-9,TRBD1,TRBJ1-1,CASSPGDREGTEAFF,TGTGCCAGCAGCCCTGGGGACAGGGAAGGGACTGAAGCTTTCTTT
TRBV6-1,-,TRBJ1-5,CASSDWVANQPQHF,TGTGCCAGCAGTGATTGGGTAGCCAATCAGCCCCAGCATTTT
TRBV7-2,-,TRBJ2-7,CASSLALVYEQYF,TGTGCCAGCAGCTTAGCACTGGTCTACGAGCAGTACTTC
TRBV25-1,-,TRBJ2-2,CASSREGELFF,TGTGCCAGCAGCCGGGAAGGGGAGCTGTTTTTT
TRBV30,-,TRBJ1-3,CAWSVQGRYSGNTIYF,TGTGCCTGGAGTGTACAGGGACGGTACTCTGGAAACACCATATATTTT
TRBV5-6,TRBD1,TRBJ1-2,CASSHLTGLGYTF,TGTGCCAGCAGTCACTTGACAGGGCTTGGCTACACCTTC
TRBV5-5,TRBD1,TRBJ1-1,CASSRQGNTEAFF,TGTGCCAGCAGCCGACAGGGGAACACTGAAGCTTTCTTT
TRBV27,-,TRBJ2-7,CASSLGAVEQYF,TGTGCCAGCAGTTTGGGGGCCGTCGAGCAGTACTTC